Below, 13 T cell receptor beta chains from the same sample are listed, as sequenced in a study of T cell clones after liver transplantation. This table comes from immunoSEQ multiplex PCR, and its TCRdb copy is limited to in-frame clones, with some not included. The sample includes over 50,000 clones, about nine tenths of them seen just once. The material sequenced was CD8+ T cells from blood, taken 12 months after liver transplant. These receptors were collected from a human patient who received a liver transplant. The graft donor may be the source of some T cells.

The gene calls are TRBV1 and TRBJ1-4. TRBV1 is deemed a pseudogene. The CDR3 runs to 17 residues. CDR3 amino acids: CTSSQDWETATNEKLFF. The CDR3 nucleotides read TGCACCAGCAGCCAAGATTGGGAGACAGCAACTAATGAAAAACTGTTTTTT.

This clone occurred once. The genes are TRBV27 and TRBJ1-2, with 7 bases identical to TRBD1. CDR1 MNHEY and CDR2 SMNVEV come from the germline V gene (reference sequence). The CDR3 totals 15 residues. The ends lost 3 bases at V and 0 bases at J; junction bases unmatched: 4. CDR3 protein: CASSFAQGSNYGYTF. DNA for the CDR3: TGTGCCAGCAGTTTCGCACAGGGGTCTAACTATGGCTACACCTTC.

J is TRBJ1-4 and V is TRBV10-3; 9 nucleotides align to TRBD1. Germline CDR1 reads ENHRY; CDR2 reads SYGVKD. The CDR3 sequence is 15 residues long. The ends lost 3 bases at V and 8 bases at J; junction bases unmatched: 7. DNA of the CDR3: TGTGCCATCAGTGAACGCGGGACAGGGCACGAAAAACTGTTTTTT. Encoded protein: CAISERGTGHEKLFF.

This clone is a singleton in its sample. The J gene is TRBJ1-3, the V gene TRBV28; perhaps TRBD1 as D (6 bases). Trimming removed 9 bases from V and 0 bases from J, with 9 bases in between. The CDR3 has 13 residues. CDR1 is MDHEN and CDR2 is SYDVKM in the germline V gene. The CDR3 region has the DNA TGTGCCAGTCGAGGGGGCTCTGGAAACACCATATATTTT. Residues: CASRGGSGNTIYF.

The gene calls are TRBV19 and TRBJ1-4, with no clear D. Germline V lookup: CDR1 LNHDA, CDR2 SQIVND (reference sequence). Trimming stripped 5 bases from V and 8 bases from J, with 18 bases between. The CDR3 length is 15 residues. CDR3 coding DNA: TGTGCCAGTAGTCTCCTCGGCAGGTTCGGCGAAAAACTGTTTTTT. This sequence encodes CASSLLGRFGEKLFF.

The chain couples TRBV7-9 to TRBJ1-1; weak D call: TRBD1 (5 bases). The CDR3 covers 16 residues. Trimming pared 2 bases from V and 5 bases from J, leaving 18 bases between. The germline CDR1 and CDR2 sequences are SEHNR and FQNEAQ (reference sequence). CDR3 nucleotide sequence: TGTGCCAGCAGCTTAAGCCCCTCGGGGGAGGGTACTGAAGCTTTCTTT. Translated, it gives CASSLSPSGEGTEAFF.

The DNA of the CDR3 is TGTGCCACCAGCAGTCCACGGGAAGTGGATTATCAGCCCCAGCATTTT. Its protein product is CATSSPREVDYQPQHF. J is TRBJ1-5 and V is TRBV15; D gene uncertain. The CDR3 consists of 16 residues. Germline V gives CDR1 LNHNV, CDR2 YYDKDF (reference sequence). V was pared by 3 bases and J by 5 bases, with 17 bases between.

V gene TRBV7-9 combines with J gene TRBJ2-1, with TRBD1 identical over 8 bases. The J segment lost 3 bases and the V segment lost 5 bases, leaving 9 bases of the junction unmatched. From germline, CDR1 is SEHNR and CDR2 FQNEAQ (reference sequence). This CDR3 has 16 residues. In DNA, the CDR3 is TGTGCCAGCAGCCTATTAGGACAGGGAAGCTACAATGAGCAGTTCTTC. This sequence encodes CASSLLGQGSYNEQFF.

The chain employs TRBV9 and TRBJ2-1; 14 bases agree with TRBD2. This CDR3 is 15 amino acids long. V was pared by 4 bases and J by 6 bases, with 3 bases of the junction left unmatched. Germline CDR1 and CDR2: SGDLS and YYNGEE. The CDR3 DNA sequence: TGTGCCAGCAGCAAAGGGACTAGCGGGAGCAATGAGCAGTTCTTC. The encoded protein is CASSKGTSGSNEQFF.

In DNA form, the CDR3 reads TGTGCCAGTAGTATCTCCATGGAGCTGTTTTTT. Translated, it gives CASSISMELFF. This chain joins TRBV19 and TRBJ2-2; D is unclear. With 3 bases removed from V and 10 bases from J, the gap between germline ends came to 6 bases. CDR1 is LNHDA, CDR2 SQIVND, per germline (reference sequence). This CDR3 region has 11 residues.

The chain combines TRBV27 with TRBJ1-2; no firm D call. The CDR3 loop spans 14 amino acids. Germline loops: CDR1 MNHEY, CDR2 SMNVEV (reference sequence). V was cut by 5 bases and J by 4 bases, with 14 bases left in between. The CDR3 sequence: CASSPRESFYGYTF. The CDR3 DNA follows: TGTGCCAGCAGTCCCCGGGAGTCTTTCTATGGCTACACCTTC.

This chain joins TRBV6-5 and TRBJ1-1; 7 bases map to TRBD1. Trimming at V came to 5 bases and at J to 7 bases, leaving 7 bases not matched to a gene. Germline CDR1 is MNHEY and CDR2 is SVGAGI. This CDR3 has 13 residues. The chain's CDR3 is CASSPTGKDEAFF. The CDR3 coding sequence is TGTGCCAGCAGTCCGACAGGGAAGGATGAAGCTTTCTTT.

The count of this clone is one. The rearrangement joins TRBV4-3 to TRBJ2-1, with D maybe TRBD2 (5 bases). V was shortened by 0 bases and J by 2 bases, with 14 bases between the two germline ends. This CDR3 contains 17 residues. Germline V CDR1 and CDR2: LGHNA, YSLEER. DNA for the CDR3: TGCGCCAGCAGCCAAGATGTGGCCGGAGGCGCCTACAATGAGCAGTTCTTC. Amino acids: CASSQDVAGGAYNEQFF.